This T cell receptor beta chain was obtained from a study of T cells in women clearing cervical HPV infection. Sequencing was performed with immunoSEQ multiplex PCR; in TCRdb, only in-frame clones are kept and a portion is missing. The sample data list tens of thousands of clones. The CDR3 covers 15 residues. Germline CDR1 reads LNHDA; CDR2 reads SQIVND (reference sequence). V was clipped by 7 bases and J by 4 bases, with 19 bases between them. Concerning this clone itself: The CDR3 goes on 3 residues after the read ends, and that part is filled in from the germline J gene.

The receptor's source is a woman between 18 and 69 years old with a cervical HPV16 infection that either progressed to CIN3+ or cleared (not recorded which). What was sequenced was blood buffy coat. The V gene is TRBV19, the J gene TRBJ1-1, with TRBD1 as a possible D gene (5 bases). CDR3 bases read: TGTGCCAGTACCTCATGGCGGGGCAAAGTCACTGAA. Residues: CASTSWRGKVTE. The entire CDR3 protein reads CASTSWRGKVTEAFF.